This T cell receptor beta chain was captured by sequencing in a study of OX40 agonist ivuxolimab in advanced cancers. Study at large: The drug used for patients, ivuxolimab, was an agonistic anti-OX40 (CD134) antibody. The dose-escalation cohort was around 83% male, with a mean age of about 56 years, ranging about 23 to 90.

Individuals having autoimmune disease history or systemic immunosuppression were not enrolled. Baseline was the first blood sampling point, followed by cycle 4 day 1 and cycle 7 day 1. Assay used: immunoSEQ multiplex PCR; TCRdb lists only in-frame clones, some missing. Of around 50,000 clones in the sample, 94% were seen once. This CDR3 has 15 residues. V lost 3 bases to trimming and J lost 8 bases, with 18 bases between them. Germline loops: CDR1 SGHNT, CDR2 YENEEA. This sequence was found in an adult with an advanced solid tumor such as melanoma, head and neck, liver or kidney cancer. V and J are TRBV11-3 and TRBJ2-3; perhaps TRBD2 as D (6 bases). The specimen was CD4+ or CD8+ T cells sorted from blood, collected in a trial of the OX40 agonist ivuxolimab. Here the CDR3 reads CASSFGTGDVATQYF. Here the CDR3 DNA reads TGTGCCAGCAGCTTTGGGACGGGGGATGTAGCTACGCAGTATTTT.